This record covers a single T cell receptor (beta chain). The antigen is unknown. The data were obtained in a study of T cells in tuberculosis. Looking at the study overall: In South Africa, adults with active tuberculosis were compared with IGRA-negative and latently infected IGRA-positive adolescents. Samples predate treatment or fall within its first 7 days.

The assay was immunoSEQ multiplex PCR, and TCRdb's table has in-frame clones only and misses some. The data hold over 30,000 clones, with 87% observed a single time. Time point given: new active TB diagnosis, blood taken before or within 7 days of starting treatment. Study conclusions and caveats: Active tuberculosis patients had shorter CDR3-alpha; the beta difference was nonsignificant. Selection depended on which cryopreserved specimens were available.

The CDR3 covers 14 residues. Germline V gene lookup returns CDR1 GTSNPN and CDR2 SVGIG (reference sequence). Trimming left V 6 bases short and J 0 bases short, with 9 bases between. This receptor was identified in an adult with tuberculosis. V is TRBV30 and J is TRBJ1-6, with D perhaps matching TRBD1 (5 bases). The starting material was PBMCs, obtained at tuberculosis diagnosis. The CDR3 here is CACLGRSYNSPLHF. CDR3 bases: TGTGCCTGTCTGGGGCGCTCCTATAATTCACCCCTCCACTTT. Looking up the rest from reference TRBV30 and TRBJ1-6 gives the full variable domain: SQTIHQWPATLVQPVGSPLSLECTVEGTSNPNLYWYRQAAGRGLQLLFYSVGIGQISSEVPQNLSASRPQDRQFILSSKKLLLSDSGFYLCACLGRSYNSPLHFGNGTRLTVT.